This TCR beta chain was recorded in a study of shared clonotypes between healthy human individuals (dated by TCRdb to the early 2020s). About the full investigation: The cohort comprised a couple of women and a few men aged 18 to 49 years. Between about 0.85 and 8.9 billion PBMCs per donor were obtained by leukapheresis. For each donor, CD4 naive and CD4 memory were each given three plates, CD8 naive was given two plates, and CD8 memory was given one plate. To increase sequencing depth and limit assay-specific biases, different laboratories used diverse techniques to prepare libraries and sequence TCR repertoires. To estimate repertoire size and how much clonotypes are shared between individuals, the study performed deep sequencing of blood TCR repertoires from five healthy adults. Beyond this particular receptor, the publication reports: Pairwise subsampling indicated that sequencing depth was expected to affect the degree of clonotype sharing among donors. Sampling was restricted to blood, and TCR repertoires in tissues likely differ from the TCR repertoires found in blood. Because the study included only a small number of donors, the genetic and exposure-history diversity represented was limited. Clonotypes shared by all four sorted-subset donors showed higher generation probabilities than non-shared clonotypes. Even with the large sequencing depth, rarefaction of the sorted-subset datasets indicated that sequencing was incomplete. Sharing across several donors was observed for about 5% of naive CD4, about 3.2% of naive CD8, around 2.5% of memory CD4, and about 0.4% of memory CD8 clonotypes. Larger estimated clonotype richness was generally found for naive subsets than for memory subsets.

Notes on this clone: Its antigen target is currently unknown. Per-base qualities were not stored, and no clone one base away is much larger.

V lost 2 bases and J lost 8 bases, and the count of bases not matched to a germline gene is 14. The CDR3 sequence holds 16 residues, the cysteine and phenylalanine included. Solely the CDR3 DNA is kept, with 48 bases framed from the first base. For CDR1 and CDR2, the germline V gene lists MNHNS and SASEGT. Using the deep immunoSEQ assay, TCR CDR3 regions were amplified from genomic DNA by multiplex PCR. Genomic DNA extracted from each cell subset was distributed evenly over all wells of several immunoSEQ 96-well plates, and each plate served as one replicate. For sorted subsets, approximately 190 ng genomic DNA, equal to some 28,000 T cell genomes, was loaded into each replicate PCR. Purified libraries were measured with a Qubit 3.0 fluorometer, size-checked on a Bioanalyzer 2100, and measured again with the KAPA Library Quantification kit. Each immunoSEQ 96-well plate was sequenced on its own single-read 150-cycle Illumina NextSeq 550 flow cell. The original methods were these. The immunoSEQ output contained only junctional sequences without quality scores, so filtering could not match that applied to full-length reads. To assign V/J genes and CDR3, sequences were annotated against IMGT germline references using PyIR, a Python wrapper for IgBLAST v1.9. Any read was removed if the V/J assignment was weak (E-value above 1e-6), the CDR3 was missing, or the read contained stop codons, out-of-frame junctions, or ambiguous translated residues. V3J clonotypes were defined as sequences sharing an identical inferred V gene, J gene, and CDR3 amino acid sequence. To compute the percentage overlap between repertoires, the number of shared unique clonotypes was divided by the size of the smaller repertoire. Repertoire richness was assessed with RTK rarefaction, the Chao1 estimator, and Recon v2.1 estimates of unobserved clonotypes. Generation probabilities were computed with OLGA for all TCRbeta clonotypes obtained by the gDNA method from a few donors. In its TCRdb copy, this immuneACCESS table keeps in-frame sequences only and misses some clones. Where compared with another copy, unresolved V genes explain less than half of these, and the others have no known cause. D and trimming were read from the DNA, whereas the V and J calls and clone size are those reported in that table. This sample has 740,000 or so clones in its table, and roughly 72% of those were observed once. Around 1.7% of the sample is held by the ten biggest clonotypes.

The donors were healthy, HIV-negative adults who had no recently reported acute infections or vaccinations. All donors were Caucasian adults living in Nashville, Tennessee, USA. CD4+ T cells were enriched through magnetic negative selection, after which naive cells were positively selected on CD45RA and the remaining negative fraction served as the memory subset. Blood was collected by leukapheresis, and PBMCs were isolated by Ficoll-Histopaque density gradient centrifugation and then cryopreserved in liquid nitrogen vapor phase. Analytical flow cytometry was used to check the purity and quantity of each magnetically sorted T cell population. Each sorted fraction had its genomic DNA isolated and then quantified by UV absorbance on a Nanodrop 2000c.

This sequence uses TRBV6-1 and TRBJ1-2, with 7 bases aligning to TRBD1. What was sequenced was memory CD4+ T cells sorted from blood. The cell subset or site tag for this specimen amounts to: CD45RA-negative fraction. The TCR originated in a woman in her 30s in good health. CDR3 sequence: CASSEMAGQEGGGYTF. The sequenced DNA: TGTGCCAGCAGTGAAATGGCAGGACAGGAAGGAGGGGGCTACACCTTC.